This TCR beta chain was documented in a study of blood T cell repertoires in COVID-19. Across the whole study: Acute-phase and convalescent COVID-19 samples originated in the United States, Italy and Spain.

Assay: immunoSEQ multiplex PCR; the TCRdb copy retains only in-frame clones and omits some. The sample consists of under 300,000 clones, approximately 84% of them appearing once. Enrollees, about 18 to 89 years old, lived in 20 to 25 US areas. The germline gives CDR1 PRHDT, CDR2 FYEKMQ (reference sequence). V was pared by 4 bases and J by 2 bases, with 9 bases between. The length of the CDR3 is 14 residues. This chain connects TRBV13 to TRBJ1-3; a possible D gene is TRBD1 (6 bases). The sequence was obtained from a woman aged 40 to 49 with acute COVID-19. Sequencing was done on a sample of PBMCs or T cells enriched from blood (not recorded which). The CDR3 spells CASSSRTAGNTIYF. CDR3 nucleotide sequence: TGTGCCAGCAGCTCCCGGACAGCTGGAAACACCATATATTTT.